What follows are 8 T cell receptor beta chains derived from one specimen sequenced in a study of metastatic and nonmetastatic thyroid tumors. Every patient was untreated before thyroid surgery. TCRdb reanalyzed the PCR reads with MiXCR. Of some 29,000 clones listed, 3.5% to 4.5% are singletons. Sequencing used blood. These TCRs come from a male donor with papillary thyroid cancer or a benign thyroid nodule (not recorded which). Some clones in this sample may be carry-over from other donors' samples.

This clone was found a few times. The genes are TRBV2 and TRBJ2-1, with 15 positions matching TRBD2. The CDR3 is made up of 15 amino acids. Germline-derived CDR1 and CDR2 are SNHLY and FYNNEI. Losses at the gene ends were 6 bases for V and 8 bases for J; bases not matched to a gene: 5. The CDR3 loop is CASRRTSGRDYEQFF. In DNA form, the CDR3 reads TGTGCCAGCAGGAGGACTAGCGGGAGGGACTATGAGCAGTTCTTC.

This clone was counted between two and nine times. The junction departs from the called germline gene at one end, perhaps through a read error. The CDR3 coding sequence is TGTGCCACCAGTCTTCGGGACATCTACACCGGGAAGCTGTTTTTT. Protein sequence: CATSLRDIYTGKLFF. The rearrangement uses TRBV24-1 and TRBJ2-2; possibly TRBD1 for D (6 bases). Germline CDR1 KGHDR, CDR2 SFDVKD. This CDR3 region has 15 residues.

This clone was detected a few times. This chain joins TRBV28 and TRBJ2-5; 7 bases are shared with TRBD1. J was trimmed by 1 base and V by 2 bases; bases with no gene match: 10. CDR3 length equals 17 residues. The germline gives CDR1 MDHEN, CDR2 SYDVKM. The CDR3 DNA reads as TGTGCCAGCAGTTTAATATGGTCAGGGGGACCCCAAGAGACCCAGTACTTC. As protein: CASSLIWSGGPQETQYF.

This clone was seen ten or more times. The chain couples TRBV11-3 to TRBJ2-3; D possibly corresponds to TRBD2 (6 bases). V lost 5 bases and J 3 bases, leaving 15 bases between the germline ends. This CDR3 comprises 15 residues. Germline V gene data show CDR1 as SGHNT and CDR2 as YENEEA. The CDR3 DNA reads TGTGCCAGCAGCAAGCCGGGAGTTGGGACAGATACGCAGTATTTT. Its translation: CASSKPGVGTDTQYF.

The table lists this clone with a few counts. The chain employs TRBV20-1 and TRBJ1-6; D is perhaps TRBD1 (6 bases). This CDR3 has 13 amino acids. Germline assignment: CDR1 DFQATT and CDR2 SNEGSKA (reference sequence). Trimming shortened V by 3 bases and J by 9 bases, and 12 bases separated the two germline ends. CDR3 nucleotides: TGCAGTGCTAGTAGCCAGGGGCGTTCACCCCTCCACTTT. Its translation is CSASSQGRSPLHF.

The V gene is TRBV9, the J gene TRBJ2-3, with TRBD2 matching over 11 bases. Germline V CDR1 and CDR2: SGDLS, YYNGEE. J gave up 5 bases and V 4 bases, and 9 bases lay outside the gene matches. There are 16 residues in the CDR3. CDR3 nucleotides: TGTGCCAGCAGCCCGGATTTAGCGGGAGGGAAAGATACGCAGTATTTT. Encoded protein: CASSPDLAGGKDTQYF.

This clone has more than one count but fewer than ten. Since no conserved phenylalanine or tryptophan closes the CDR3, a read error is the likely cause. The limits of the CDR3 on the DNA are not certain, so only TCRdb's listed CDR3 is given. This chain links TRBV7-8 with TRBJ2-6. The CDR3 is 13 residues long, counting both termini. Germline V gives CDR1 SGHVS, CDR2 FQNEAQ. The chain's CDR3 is CASSPTGANVLNL.

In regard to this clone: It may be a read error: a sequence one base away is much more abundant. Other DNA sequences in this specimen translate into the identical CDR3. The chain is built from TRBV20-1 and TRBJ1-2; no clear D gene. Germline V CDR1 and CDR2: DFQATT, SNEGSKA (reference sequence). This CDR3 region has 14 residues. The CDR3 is CSARDPGSNYGYTF. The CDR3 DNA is TGCAGTGCTAGAGATCCGGGCAGCAACTATGGCTACACGTTC.